This is a list of T cell receptor beta chains from one sample in a study of PD-1 blockade in classical Hodgkin lymphoma. Sequencing was performed with immunoSEQ multiplex PCR; in TCRdb, only in-frame clones are kept and a portion is missing. The data contain some 20,000 clones, 65% to 85% of them singletons. The material sequenced was peripheral blood mononuclear cells (PBMCs), taken before the fourth cycle of nivolumab. These TCRs come from a human donor with classical Hodgkin lymphoma. CDR3s include the opening cysteine and the closing phenylalanine or tryptophan. The D gene is left open where the match is weak. The size of a clone is reported for some rows only, either as once, few or many, or as a class for expanded clones.

DNA: TGTGCCACCAGTGGTTTGAGGGATAGCAATCAGCCCCAGCATTTT
CDR3: CATSGLRDSNQPQHF
D: NA
size: once
V: TRBV6-1
J: TRBJ1-5

DNA: TGTGCCAGCAGCCAGAGGCAGCGGGGGAGCCAAGAGACCCAGTACTTC
CDR3: CASSQRQRGSQETQYF
D: TRBD2
size: NA
V: TRBV14
J: TRBJ2-5

DNA: TGTGCCAGCTCACCACTCCCTGCAGGGGGAATTCAGGAGGTCGGCTACACCTTC
CDR3: CASSPLPAGGIQEVGYTF
D: TRBD1
size: NA
V: TRBV18
J: TRBJ1-2

DNA: TGTGCCAGCAGTGAATCAGGGCGTAATGAGCAGTTCTTC
CDR3: CASSESGRNEQFF
D: NA
size: NA
V: TRBV6-4
J: TRBJ2-1

DNA: TGTGCCAGCAGTCAAGGACAGACGCAGTATTTT
CDR3: CASSQGQTQYF
D: NA
size: NA
V: TRBV27
J: TRBJ2-3

DNA: TGTGCCAGTAGTATAATCGGCTACAATGAGCAGTTCTTC
CDR3: CASSIIGYNEQFF
D: NA
size: once
V: TRBV19
J: TRBJ2-1

DNA: TGCAGTGCTAGCGACCCCTACGAGCAGTACTTC
CDR3: CSASDPYEQYF
D: NA
size: NA
V: TRBV20-1
J: TRBJ2-7

DNA: TGTGCCAGCAGTTCGACTACTACCTCCTACGAGCAGTACTTC
CDR3: CASSSTTTSYEQYF
D: NA
size: NA
V: TRBV28
J: TRBJ2-7

DNA: TGTGCCAGCAGCCAGTGGACAGGGCCGACTAACTATGGCTACACCTTC
CDR3: CASSQWTGPTNYGYTF
D: TRBD1
size: NA
V: TRBV4-2
J: TRBJ1-2

DNA: TGTGCCAGTAGTACGCTTGTAAGAGATACGCAGTATTTT
CDR3: CASSTLVRDTQYF
D: NA
size: NA
V: TRBV19
J: TRBJ2-3

DNA: TGTGCCAGCAGCCCGTGGACAGGGGCCACCGGGGAGCTGTTTTTT
CDR3: CASSPWTGATGELFF
D: TRBD1
size: NA
V: TRBV4-2
J: TRBJ2-2

DNA: TGTGCCAGCAGCGAACAGGGGATAGGTTCCGGGGAGCTGTTTTTT
CDR3: CASSEQGIGSGELFF
D: TRBD1
size: NA
V: TRBV7-2
J: TRBJ2-2

DNA: TGTGCCAGCAGTGAAATTGGGGGCTCCTACAATGAGCAGTTCTTC
CDR3: CASSEIGGSYNEQFF
D: NA
size: NA
V: TRBV2
J: TRBJ2-1

DNA: TGTGCCAGCAGCTTATCCAGCAGAGGGAACACCGGGGAGCTGTTTTTT
CDR3: CASSLSSRGNTGELFF
D: NA
size: few
V: TRBV7-8
J: TRBJ2-2

DNA: TGTGCCTGGAGTGTACGGGACAGGGTCCATGGCTACACCTTC
CDR3: CAWSVRDRVHGYTF
D: TRBD1
size: few
V: TRBV30
J: TRBJ1-2

DNA: TGTGCCAGCAGTGTGACAGGGGTAAATGAGCAGTTCTTC
CDR3: CASSVTGVNEQFF
D: TRBD1
size: once
V: TRBV6-4
J: TRBJ2-1

DNA: TGTGCCAGCAGCTTAGAGGGACTAGCGGGAAACAATGAGCAGTTCTTC
CDR3: CASSLEGLAGNNEQFF
D: TRBD2
size: NA
V: TRBV7-2
J: TRBJ2-1

DNA: TGTGCCAGCAGCTTTGAGCAGAACTATGGCTACACCTTC
CDR3: CASSFEQNYGYTF
D: NA
size: NA
V: TRBV7-9
J: TRBJ1-2

DNA: TGTGCCAGCAGCTTGGAACGGCCAAGTGCCTCCGAGCAGTACTTC
CDR3: CASSLERPSASEQYF
D: NA
size: few
V: TRBV7-2
J: TRBJ2-7

DNA: TGCAGCGGGGGAGCGGGCTATGGCTACACCTTC
CDR3: CSGGAGYGYTF
D: NA
size: once
V: TRBV29-1
J: TRBJ1-2

DNA: TGTGCCAGTAGTATTACTGGCACAGATACGCAGTATTTT
CDR3: CASSITGTDTQYF
D: NA
size: NA
V: TRBV19
J: TRBJ2-3

DNA: TGTGCCAGCAGCCCAGGACAGGATAAGAGCACAGATACGCAGTATTTT
CDR3: CASSPGQDKSTDTQYF
D: TRBD1
size: NA
V: TRBV6-6
J: TRBJ2-3

DNA: TGTGCCTGGACACAGGGGGCGTTTACCAATGAGCAGTTCTTC
CDR3: CAWTQGAFTNEQFF
D: TRBD1
size: NA
V: TRBV30
J: TRBJ2-1

DNA: TGCAGTGTCCTTAGCACAGATACGCAGTATTTT
CDR3: CSVLSTDTQYF
D: NA
size: NA
V: TRBV20-1
J: TRBJ2-3

DNA: TGTGCCAGCAGCTTAGGAGGGGGCAATCAGCCCCAGCATTTT
CDR3: CASSLGGGNQPQHF
D: NA
size: NA
V: TRBV7-6
J: TRBJ1-5

DNA: TGTGCCAGCAGCGGGCTAGGTGCGAGTCCCTACAATGAGCAGTTCTTC
CDR3: CASSGLGASPYNEQFF
D: NA
size: NA
V: TRBV28
J: TRBJ2-1

DNA: TGTGCCAGCGGGTTAGAGGGGGTAAACGAAAAACTGTTTTTT
CDR3: CASGLEGVNEKLFF
D: NA
size: NA
V: TRBV27
J: TRBJ1-4

DNA: TGTGCCAGCAGTTACTCGACGGGACAGGGTAATTCACCCCCCCACTTT
CDR3: CASSYSTGQGNSPPHF
D: TRBD1
size: NA
V: TRBV6-6
J: TRBJ1-6

DNA: TGTGCCAGCAGCCTGACTAGCGGGAGCCCTGTACATGAGCAGTTCTTC
CDR3: CASSLTSGSPVHEQFF
D: TRBD2
size: NA
V: TRBV6-6
J: TRBJ2-1

DNA: TGTGCCAGCAGTTTATCCCCCGGGACAGCTTATGGCTACACCTTC
CDR3: CASSLSPGTAYGYTF
D: TRBD1
size: NA
V: TRBV27
J: TRBJ1-2

DNA: TGTGCCAGCAGCTTAGGGGACGAGCAGTACTTC
CDR3: CASSLGDEQYF
D: NA
size: medium-sized
V: TRBV7-2
J: TRBJ2-7